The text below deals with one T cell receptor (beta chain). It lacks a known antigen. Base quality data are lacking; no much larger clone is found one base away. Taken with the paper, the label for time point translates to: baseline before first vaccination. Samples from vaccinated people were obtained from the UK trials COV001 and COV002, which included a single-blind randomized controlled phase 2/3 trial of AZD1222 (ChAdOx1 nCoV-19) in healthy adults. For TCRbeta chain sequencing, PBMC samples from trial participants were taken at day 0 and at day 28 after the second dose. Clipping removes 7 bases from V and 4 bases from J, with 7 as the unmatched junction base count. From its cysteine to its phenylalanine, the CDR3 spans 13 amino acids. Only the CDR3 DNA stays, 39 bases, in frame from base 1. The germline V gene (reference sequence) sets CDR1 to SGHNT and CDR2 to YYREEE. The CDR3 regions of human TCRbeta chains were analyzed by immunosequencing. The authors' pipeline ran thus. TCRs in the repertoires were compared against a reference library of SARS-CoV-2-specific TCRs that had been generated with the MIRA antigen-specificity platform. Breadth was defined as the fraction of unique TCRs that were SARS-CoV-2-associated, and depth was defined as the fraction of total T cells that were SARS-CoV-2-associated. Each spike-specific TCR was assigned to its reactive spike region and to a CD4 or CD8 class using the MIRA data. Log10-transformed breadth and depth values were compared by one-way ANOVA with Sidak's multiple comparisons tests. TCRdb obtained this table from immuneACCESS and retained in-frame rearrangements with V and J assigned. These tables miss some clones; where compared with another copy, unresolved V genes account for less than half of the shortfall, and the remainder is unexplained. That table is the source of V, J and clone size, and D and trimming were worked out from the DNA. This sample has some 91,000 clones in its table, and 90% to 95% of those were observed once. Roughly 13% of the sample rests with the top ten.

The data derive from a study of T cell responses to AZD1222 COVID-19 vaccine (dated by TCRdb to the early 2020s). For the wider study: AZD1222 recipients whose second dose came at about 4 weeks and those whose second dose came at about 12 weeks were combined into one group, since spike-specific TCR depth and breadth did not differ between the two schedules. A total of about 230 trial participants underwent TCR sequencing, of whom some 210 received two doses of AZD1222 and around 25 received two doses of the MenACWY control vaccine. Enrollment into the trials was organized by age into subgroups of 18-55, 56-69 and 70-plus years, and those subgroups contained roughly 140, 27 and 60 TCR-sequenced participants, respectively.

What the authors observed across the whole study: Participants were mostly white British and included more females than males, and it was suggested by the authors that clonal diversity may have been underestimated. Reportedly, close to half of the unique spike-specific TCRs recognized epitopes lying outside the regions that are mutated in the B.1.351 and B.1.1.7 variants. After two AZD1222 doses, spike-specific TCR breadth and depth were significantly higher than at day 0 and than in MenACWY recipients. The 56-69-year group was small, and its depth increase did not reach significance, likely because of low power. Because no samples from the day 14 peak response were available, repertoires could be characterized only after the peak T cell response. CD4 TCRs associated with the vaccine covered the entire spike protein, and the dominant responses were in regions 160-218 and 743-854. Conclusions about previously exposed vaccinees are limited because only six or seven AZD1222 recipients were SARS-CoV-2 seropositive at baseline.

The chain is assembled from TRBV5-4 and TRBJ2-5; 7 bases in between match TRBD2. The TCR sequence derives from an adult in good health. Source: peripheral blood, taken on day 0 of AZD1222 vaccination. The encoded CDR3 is CASGSTSRETQYF. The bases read TGTGCCAGCGGGTCGACTAGCAGAGAGACCCAGTACTTC.